This T cell receptor (beta chain) was sequenced for a study of T-cell memory formation after mild COVID-19. Whole-study findings and limits: Contracting clones, day 15 to 85, had balanced CD4/CD8, and later expanders favored CD4+. Second-wave clones reaching peak frequency on day 37 lacked confirmed SARS-CoV-2 specificity.

Employing constant-segment primers, 5'RACE generated TCR alpha and TCR beta cDNA libraries bearing sample barcodes and UMIs. TCRdb reanalysed the 5' RACE reads using MiXCR and keeps one entry per CDR3 protein. This table has about 360,000 distinct CDR3 sequences, approximately 12% appearing once. This clonotype was found a few times. The antigen is not known. The V gene's germline CDR1 is MNHEY and CDR2 SVGAGI. This CDR3 has 15 residues. Trimming stripped 6 bases from V and 0 bases from J, with 12 bases between. The chain carries TRBV6-5 and TRBJ1-3; a possible D gene is TRBD1 (5 bases). The sequence came from a man in his late teens or twenties who had mild COVID-19 (a few samples of this study predate the infection). Cell type and time point are not known. The material sequenced was PBMCs or a T cell subset sorted from them (not recorded which). For the CDR3, the DNA is TGTGCCAGCAGCCGGGACGGTAACTCTGGAAACACCATATATTTT. Its protein product is CASSRDGNSGNTIYF.